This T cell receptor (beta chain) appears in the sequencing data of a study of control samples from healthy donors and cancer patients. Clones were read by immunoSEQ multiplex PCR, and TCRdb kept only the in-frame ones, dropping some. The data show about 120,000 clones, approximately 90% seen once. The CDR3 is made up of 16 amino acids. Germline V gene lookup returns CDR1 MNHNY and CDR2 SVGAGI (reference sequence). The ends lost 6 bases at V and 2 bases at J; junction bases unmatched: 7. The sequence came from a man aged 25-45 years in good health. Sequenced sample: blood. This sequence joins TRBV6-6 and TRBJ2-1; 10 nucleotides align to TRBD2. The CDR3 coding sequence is TGTGCCAGCAGCAGAGATAGCGGGGGGCCCTACAATGAGCAGTTCTTC. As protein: CASSRDSGGPYNEQFF.